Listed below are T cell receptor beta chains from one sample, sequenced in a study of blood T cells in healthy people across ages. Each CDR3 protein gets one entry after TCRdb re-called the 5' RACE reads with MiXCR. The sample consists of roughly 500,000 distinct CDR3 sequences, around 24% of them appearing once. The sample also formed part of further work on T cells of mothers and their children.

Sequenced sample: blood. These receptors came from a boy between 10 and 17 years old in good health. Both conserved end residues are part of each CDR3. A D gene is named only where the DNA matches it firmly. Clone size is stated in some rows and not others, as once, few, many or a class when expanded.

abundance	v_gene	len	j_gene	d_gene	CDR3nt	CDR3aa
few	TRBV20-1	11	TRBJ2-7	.	TGCAGTGCTAGGGGGGCTTACGAGCAGTACTTC	CSARGAYEQYF
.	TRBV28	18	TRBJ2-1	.	TGTGCCAGCAGTTTACCCTGGGGGGGCTCCGACTCCTACAATGAGCAGTTCTTC	CASSLPWGGSDSYNEQFF
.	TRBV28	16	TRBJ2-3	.	TGTGCCACCCAATCATTCAGGGTTACGGAGGCAGATACGCAGTATTTT	CATQSFRVTEADTQYF
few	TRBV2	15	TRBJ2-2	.	TGTGCCAGCAGTGAGGGAGGCCCGACCGGCGGGGAGCTGTTTTTT	CASSEGGPTGGELFF
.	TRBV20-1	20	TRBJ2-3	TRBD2	TGCAGTGCTAGAGAGATGGGACTAGCGGGGGGGACGCCTTGGGGACCTACGCAGTATTTT	CSAREMGLAGGTPWGPTQYF
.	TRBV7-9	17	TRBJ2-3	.	TGTGCCAGCAGCTTAGATCGGACCCCCCGCCAGGCAGATACGCAGTATTTT	CASSLDRTPRQADTQYF
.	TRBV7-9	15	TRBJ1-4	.	TGTGCCAGCAGCCCCATTGAGGGTGGCCGTGAAAAACTGTTTTTT	CASSPIEGGREKLFF
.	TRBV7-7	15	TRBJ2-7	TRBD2	TGTGCTAGCAGCTTAGGGGCTAGCGGGTTCTACGAGCAGTACTTC	CASSLGASGFYEQYF
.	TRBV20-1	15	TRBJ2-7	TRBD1	TGCAGTGCTAGAGAAACGGGACAGGGGAGCTACGAGCAGTACTTC	CSARETGQGSYEQYF
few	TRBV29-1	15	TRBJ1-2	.	TGCAGCGTCCCGGCGGGGGACATAACTAACTATGGCTACACCTTC	CSVPAGDITNYGYTF
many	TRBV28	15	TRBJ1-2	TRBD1	TGTGCCAGCAGTTTATACGACAGGGTGCGAAATGGCTACACCTTC	CASSLYDRVRNGYTF
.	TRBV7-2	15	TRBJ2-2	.	TGTGCCAGCAGCTCACAGGGTGGTGGAGCCGGGGAGCTGTTTTTT	CASSSQGGGAGELFF
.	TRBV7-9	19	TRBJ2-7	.	TGTGCCAGCAGCTTAGGGGCCAGGGGGAGGGCCAGAGGCTCCTACGAGCAGTACTTC	CASSLGARGRARGSYEQYF
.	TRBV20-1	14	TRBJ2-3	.	TGCAGTGCTAGAGTCGGCGGGTACACAGATACGCAGTATTTT	CSARVGGYTDTQYF
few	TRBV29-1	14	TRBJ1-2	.	TGCAGCGTTGTTTTTGGCAGGAACAACTATGGCTACACCTTC	CSVVFGRNNYGYTF
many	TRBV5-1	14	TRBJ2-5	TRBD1	TGCGCCAGCAGCATCGGACAGGGACGGGAGACCCAGTACTTC	CASSIGQGRETQYF
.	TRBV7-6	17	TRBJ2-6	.	TGTGCCAGCACTCTAGAACCAACAACGACTGGGGCCAACGTCCTGACTTTC	CASTLEPTTTGANVLTF
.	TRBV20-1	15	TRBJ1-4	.	TGCAGTGCCGGCCGTCAAGGGGGGACTAATGAAAAACTGTTTTTT	CSAGRQGGTNEKLFF
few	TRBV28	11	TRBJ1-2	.	TGTGCCAGCGCCATACCCTATGGCTACACCTTC	CASAIPYGYTF
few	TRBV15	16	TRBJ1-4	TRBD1	TGTGCCACCAGCAGACTAACCCCGGGACAGAGCGAAAAACTGTTTTTT	CATSRLTPGQSEKLFF
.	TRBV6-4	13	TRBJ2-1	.	TGTGCCAGCAGCCCCGACCCCTCGGATGAGCAGTTCTTC	CASSPDPSDEQFF
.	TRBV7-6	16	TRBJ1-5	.	TGTGCCAGCAGCTTAGGTCCTGATGATAGCAATCAGCCCCAGCATTTT	CASSLGPDDSNQPQHF
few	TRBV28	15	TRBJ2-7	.	TGTGCCAGCAGCCCCCCATGGGGTCTGAGAAACGAGCAGTACTTC	CASSPPWGLRNEQYF
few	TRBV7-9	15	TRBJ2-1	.	TGTGCCAGCAGCTCCCTTAGCGGTTCCTACAATGAGCAGTTCTTC	CASSSLSGSYNEQFF
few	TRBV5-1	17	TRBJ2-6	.	TGCGCCAGCAGCCGAGGTTGGGGTGACCAGGGAGCCAACGTCCTGACTTTC	CASSRGWGDQGANVLTF
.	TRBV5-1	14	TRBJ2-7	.	TGCGCCAGCAGCTCTGACACTCTCTCCTACGAGCAGTACTTC	CASSSDTLSYEQYF
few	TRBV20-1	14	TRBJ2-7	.	TGCAGTGCTAGACCACTCGGGCCAACGGGAGAGCAGTACTTC	CSARPLGPTGEQYF